The rows below give T cell receptor beta chains drawn from one sample of a study of brain T cells in children with intractable seizures. Data came from immunoSEQ multiplex PCR; TCRdb stores just in-frame clones and leaves some out. The top ten clones hold around 1.4% of a sample with roughly 80,000 clones, under 95% of them seen once. This specimen was peripheral blood, taken at surgery. The receptors were gathered from a boy in the first two years of life with tuberous sclerosis and intractable seizures. Each CDR3 is given with its conserved first and last residue. D genes are given only for firm matches. Only some rows state a clone size, as once, few, many or a class for expanded clones.

d_gene	abundance	v_gene	j_gene	CDR3aa	CDR3nt
TRBD2	NA	TRBV12-3/TRBV12-4	TRBJ2-5	CASSLGTRETQYF	TGTGCCAGCAGTTTAGGGACTAGGGAGACCCAGTACTTC
TRBD2	NA	TRBV6-5	TRBJ2-3	CASRESGGATDTQYF	TGTGCCAGCAGGGAGAGCGGGGGGGCCACAGATACGCAGTATTTT
TRBD1	once	TRBV5-4	TRBJ1-3	CASSYTGAGGNTIYF	TGTGCCAGCAGTTATACAGGGGCAGGAGGAAACACCATATATTTT
NA	few	TRBV24-1	TRBJ1-2	CATSDGQPLYGYTF	TGTGCCACCAGTGATGGACAACCGCTTTATGGCTACACCTTC
TRBD1	NA	TRBV19	TRBJ1-1	CASSITGGSTEAFF	TGTGCCAGTAGTATAACAGGGGGCTCGACTGAAGCTTTCTTT
NA	NA	TRBV29-1	TRBJ2-7	CSVGVGGLSYEQYF	TGCAGCGTTGGAGTGGGGGGGCTCTCCTACGAGCAGTACTTC
TRBD2	NA	TRBV25-1	TRBJ2-5	CASSRGAGGRLKTQYF	TGTGCCAGCAGCCGAGGCGCGGGGGGGCGCCTGAAGACCCAGTACTTC
TRBD2	NA	TRBV27	TRBJ2-4	CASSPGPPGGRADKNIQYF	TGTGCCAGCAGTCCCGGGCCCCCAGGCGGGAGGGCCGACAAAAACATTCAGTACTTC
NA	NA	TRBV19	TRBJ2-1	CASSMSHTGLNEQFF	TGTGCCAGTAGTATGTCTCACACAGGGTTGAATGAGCAGTTCTTC
NA	NA	TRBV11-2	TRBJ1-4	CASSSPKKNEKLFF	TGTGCCAGCAGCAGCCCTAAGAAAAATGAAAAACTGTTTTTT
TRBD1	NA	TRBV9	TRBJ1-2	CASSGTGGAYGYTF	TGTGCCAGCAGCGGGACAGGGGGCGCCTATGGCTACACCTTC
NA	NA	TRBV9	TRBJ2-1	CASSAALGPYNEQFF	TGTGCCAGCAGCGCAGCTCTAGGCCCTTACAATGAGCAGTTCTTC
TRBD2	NA	TRBV10-3	TRBJ2-3	CAISEPTSGQSTDTQYF	TGTGCCATCAGTGAGCCCACTAGCGGCCAAAGCACAGATACGCAGTATTTT
TRBD1	NA	TRBV20-1	TRBJ1-6	CSASTGAYNSPLHF	TGCAGTGCAAGTACAGGGGCTTATAATTCACCCCTCCACTTT
NA	NA	TRBV12-3/TRBV12-4	TRBJ1-2	CASSFGKGYTF	TGTGCCAGCAGTTTTGGGAAAGGCTACACCTTC
NA	NA	TRBV6-5	TRBJ2-7	CATSSKVNYEQYF	TGTGCCACAAGCAGTAAGGTCAACTACGAGCAGTACTTC
TRBD2	NA	TRBV28	TRBJ2-3	CASSFTSGSGGADTQYF	TGTGCCAGCAGTTTTACTAGCGGGAGCGGGGGGGCAGATACGCAGTATTTT
TRBD2	NA	TRBV19	TRBJ2-3	CASQLAYTQYF	TGTGCCAGCCAACTAGCGTATACGCAGTATTTT
NA	once	TRBV10-3	TRBJ1-4	CAISESSAGIDEKLFF	TGTGCCATCAGTGAGTCGAGCGCGGGGATAGATGAAAAACTGTTTTTT
NA	NA	TRBV29-1	TRBJ1-1	CSVERTLNTEAFF	TGCAGCGTTGAGAGGACGCTGAACACTGAAGCTTTCTTT
TRBD2	NA	TRBV19	TRBJ2-1	CASSISSGVTYNEQFF	TGTGCCAGTAGTATCTCTAGCGGGGTAACCTACAATGAGCAGTTCTTC
NA	NA	TRBV7-3	TRBJ1-6	CASSLSGENSPLHF	TGTGCCAGCAGCTTAAGCGGGGAAAATTCACCCCTCCACTTT
NA	NA	TRBV6-5	TRBJ2-5	CASSYSEEETQYF	TGTGCCAGCAGTTACTCGGAGGAAGAGACCCAGTACTTC
NA	NA	TRBV9	TRBJ2-5	CASSVSGAGQIGETQYF	TGTGCCAGCAGCGTAAGTGGAGCGGGCCAAATCGGAGAGACCCAGTACTTC
NA	NA	TRBV9	TRBJ1-1	CASSVEVHTEAFF	TGTGCCAGCAGCGTAGAGGTACACACTGAAGCTTTCTTT
TRBD1	NA	TRBV3-1/TRBV3-2	TRBJ1-4	CASSQDTGQGSHRHEKLFF	TGTGCCAGCAGCCAAGATACGGGACAGGGATCTCATAGGCACGAAAAACTGTTTTTT
TRBD1	NA	TRBV6-5	TRBJ1-2	CASSYSTGGNGYTF	TGTGCCAGCAGTTACTCGACAGGGGGCAATGGCTACACCTTC
TRBD2	once	TRBV9	TRBJ2-3	CASSVQAGGPDTQYF	TGTGCCAGCAGCGTTCAAGCGGGAGGGCCAGATACGCAGTATTTT
NA	NA	TRBV30	TRBJ1-1	CAWENEGWTEAFF	TGTGCCTGGGAGAATGAAGGGTGGACTGAAGCTTTCTTT
TRBD1	NA	TRBV29-1	TRBJ2-7	CSVEGTGGVYEQYF	TGCAGCGTTGAAGGGACAGGGGGAGTGTACGAGCAGTACTTC
NA	NA	TRBV13	TRBJ2-7	CASSLTRELIYEQYF	TGTGCCAGCAGCCTAACCAGGGAACTAATCTACGAGCAGTACTTC
NA	NA	TRBV13	TRBJ2-3	CASSLEDTDTQYF	TGTGCCAGCAGCTTAGAAGACACAGATACGCAGTATTTT
NA	NA	TRBV28	TRBJ2-3	CASTRTDTQYF	TGTGCCAGCACTCGCACAGATACGCAGTATTTT
TRBD1	NA	TRBV5-6	TRBJ2-2	CASSLLGQGRAGELFF	TGTGCCAGCAGCCTGCTGGGACAGGGCCGGGCCGGGGAGCTGTTTTTT
TRBD1	NA	TRBV25-1	TRBJ1-5	CASSQTGGNQPQHF	TGTGCCAGCAGTCAAACAGGGGGAAATCAGCCCCAGCATTTT
TRBD1	NA	TRBV28	TRBJ2-7	CASRSGQVSEQYF	TGTGCCAGCAGATCGGGACAGGTCTCCGAGCAGTACTTC
TRBD1	NA	TRBV27	TRBJ2-5	CASSQNRGGTQYF	TGTGCCAGCAGTCAAAACAGGGGTGGGACCCAGTACTTC
TRBD1	NA	TRBV7-9	TRBJ1-4	CASSADRVRNEKLFF	TGTGCCAGCAGCGCGGACAGGGTCCGGAATGAAAAACTGTTTTTT
TRBD2	NA	TRBV7-9	TRBJ2-1	CASRLGLHEQFF	TGTGCCAGCAGGTTGGGACTACATGAGCAGTTCTTC
NA	once	TRBV29-1	TRBJ1-1	CSASSSGNTEAFF	TGCAGCGCCTCCTCTTCGGGGAACACTGAAGCTTTCTTT
NA	NA	TRBV29-1	TRBJ1-1	CSAQNTEAFF	TGCAGCGCGCAGAACACTGAAGCTTTCTTT
NA	NA	TRBV28	TRBJ2-7	CASSLATDAPYEQYF	TGTGCCAGCAGTCTAGCGACGGACGCTCCCTACGAGCAGTACTTC
NA	NA	TRBV29-1	TRBJ1-1	CSVVWGLIENTEAFF	TGCAGCGTTGTTTGGGGTTTGATTGAGAACACTGAAGCTTTCTTT
NA	once	TRBV30	TRBJ1-5	CAWSDAGNQPQHF	TGTGCCTGGAGTGACGCAGGCAATCAGCCCCAGCATTTT
TRBD2	once	TRBV14	TRBJ2-3	CASSQLAAPGTDTQYF	TGTGCCAGCAGCCAACTAGCGGCGCCTGGCACAGATACGCAGTATTTT
TRBD1	few	TRBV7-8	TRBJ2-7	CASSLAAGGGQGGQYF	TGTGCCAGCAGCTTAGCCGCCGGTGGGGGACAGGGTGGGCAGTACTTC
TRBD1	NA	TRBV25-1	TRBJ2-7	CASSEPSTGPSSYEQYF	TGTGCCAGCAGTGAACCTTCGACAGGGCCCAGCTCCTACGAGCAGTACTTC
TRBD2	NA	TRBV2	TRBJ2-5	CASRALAGRQETQYF	TGTGCCAGCAGGGCCCTAGCGGGGCGACAAGAGACCCAGTACTTC
TRBD2	NA	TRBV29-1	TRBJ2-7	CSVLAGPYEQYF	TGCAGCGTTTTAGCGGGACCCTACGAGCAGTACTTC
TRBD1	NA	TRBV2	TRBJ1-2	CASSEAGGSYGYTF	TGTGCCAGCAGTGAAGCAGGGGGCAGCTATGGCTACACCTTC
NA	NA	TRBV30	TRBJ2-7	CAWSSDVGYEQYF	TGTGCCTGGTCCTCGGACGTCGGCTACGAGCAGTACTTC
TRBD1	NA	TRBV6-5	TRBJ1-1	CAHQQGQNTEAFF	TGTGCACATCAACAGGGGCAGAACACTGAAGCTTTCTTT
NA	NA	TRBV5-1	TRBJ2-2	CASRVRGSTGELFF	TGCGCCAGCAGAGTCAGGGGCTCGACCGGGGAGCTGTTTTTT
NA	NA	TRBV7-9	TRBJ1-4	CASSLVAGTKNEKLFF	TGTGCCAGCAGCTTAGTCGCGGGGACAAAGAATGAAAAACTGTTTTTT
TRBD2	NA	TRBV30	TRBJ2-7	CAWSVEGRGHEQYF	TGTGCCTGGAGTGTTGAAGGGAGGGGCCACGAGCAGTACTTC
NA	NA	TRBV2	TRBJ1-1	CASSDPDTEAFF	TGTGCCAGCAGTGATCCGGACACTGAAGCTTTCTTT
TRBD2	NA	TRBV14	TRBJ2-1	CASSQHGTSFDYEQFF	TGTGCCAGCAGCCAACACGGGACTAGCTTTGACTATGAGCAGTTCTTC
TRBD2	NA	TRBV9	TRBJ2-7	CASSVESTSGYEQYF	TGTGCCAGCAGCGTAGAGTCTACTAGCGGATACGAGCAGTACTTC
NA	NA	TRBV7-3	TRBJ2-1	CASSLGTHNEQFF	TGTGCCAGCAGCTTGGGGACTCACAATGAGCAGTTCTTC
NA	NA	TRBV5-1	TRBJ2-7	CASSPGRFDEQYF	TGCGCCAGCAGCCCTGGCAGGTTCGACGAGCAGTACTTC